This T cell receptor (beta chain) was identified during a study of T-cell memory formation after mild COVID-19 (dated by TCRdb to the early 2020s). At the level of the whole study: TCR sequence clusters from the two donors were largely donor specific. Longitudinal TCRalpha and TCRbeta repertoire sequencing tracked T-cell clones expanding and contracting after mild COVID-19 in two donors. The cohort comprised two young, previously healthy adult volunteers, one female and one male.

Points the paper makes about the study in general: Some responding clones were detected in pre-infection memory, which suggested that pre-existing cross-reactive memory T cells had joined the SARS-CoV-2 response. The study covered only a couple of mild cases, and larger cohorts including severe cases with pre-infection samples were considered necessary. Clones contracting from day 15 to 85 had balanced CD4/CD8 phenotypes, while a second wave expanding from day 15 to 37 was biased towards CD4+. Contracting CD4+ clones were located mainly in the CM and EM memory subsets, whereas CD8+ clones were found to be enriched in EMRA. SARS-CoV-2 specificity was not confirmed for the second-wave clones peaking on day 37.

Sequencing used an Illumina NovaSeq 6000. TCRalpha and TCRbeta cDNA libraries were constructed by 5'RACE with constant-segment primers, with sample barcodes and unique molecular identifiers being introduced. Trizol reagent was used to extract RNA from every sample. Libraries were amplified in two PCR steps, with a second sample barcode and Illumina TruSeq adapters added in the second step. Sequencing of libraries was performed on an Illumina NovaSeq with 2 x 150 bp paired-end reads. As for the authors' bioinformatics: With migec v1.2.7, reads were demultiplexed and then collapsed into UMI-guided consensus sequences. Using mixcr v2.1.11, UMI consensuses were aligned to TRA and TRB V and J templates and then assembled into clonotypes. A clonotype was counted as expanded or contracted only if both edgeR and NoisET called the change significant, with noise models trained on biological replicates. For edgeR calls, the cutoffs were a false discovery rate-adjusted p below 0.01 and a log2 fold-change threshold of 1. PCA with hierarchical clustering of max-normalized trajectories of the 1000 most abundant clonotypes was used as exploratory dynamics analysis. Each responding clone was given a CD4 or CD8 phenotype based on the CD4+ and CD8+ repertoires, which had been sequenced separately. The public sequencing data were trimmed at Q25 with fastp and processed into clonotypes with MiXCR by TCRdb, which kept only in-frame beta chains. Rows with a matching CDR3 protein are joined into one entry that keeps the most common DNA and genes. TCRdb, not the original authors, processed these V and J calls. In this sample the table shows 280,000 or so distinct CDR3 sequences, 8% to 10% of which occur a single time. The ten largest clones represent approximately 23% of the sample.

PBMCs were isolated by Ficoll-Paque density gradient centrifugation. After removal of 2 bases from V and 5 bases from J, the junction retains 6 bases not matched to a gene. CDR3 length: 15 amino acids, cysteine to phenylalanine. Only the CDR3 DNA is retained, 45 bases long and in frame from the first base. This clonotype was seen more than once but under ten times. Which antigen it targets is not known. The input lacks base qualities; no much larger clone sits a single base away. This clonotype was obtained from a young man who had mild COVID-19 (a few samples of this study predate the infection). The sample titles of this study are shuffled in the database, so cell type and time point are left out; the donor was told from shared clones. Recombination connected TRBV12-3 or TRBV12-4 to TRBJ1-2; TRBD1 agrees with 9 junctional bases. Sequencing was carried out using PBMCs or a T cell subset sorted from them (not recorded which). CDR3 sequence: CASSLSRTGVYGYTF. The DNA sequence follows: TGTGCCAGCAGTTTAAGCCGGACAGGGGTATATGGCTACACCTTC.